One sample yielded the 19 T cell receptor beta chains listed below, sequenced in a study of blood T cell repertoires in COVID-19. The data were produced by immunoSEQ multiplex PCR, yet TCRdb's version contains in-frame clones alone and is incomplete. The sample consists of roughly 220,000 clones, 70% to 85% of them appearing once. Sequenced material: PBMCs or T cells enriched from blood (not recorded which). The receptors here all came from a middle-aged woman with acute COVID-19.

The chain uses TRBV2 and TRBJ2-7, with TRBD1 identical over 7 bases. CDR1 and CDR2 (germline): SNHLY, FYNNEI. This CDR3 comprises 13 residues. The trim removed 4 bases at V and 2 bases at J, leaving 2 bases unmatched. DNA of the CDR3: TGTGCCAGCAGTGGTGACAGGGCCTACGAGCAGTACTTC. This codes for CASSGDRAYEQYF.

This clone was seen only a few times. This chain joins TRBV25-1 and TRBJ1-2; TRBD1 aligns across 10 bases. The CDR3 is made up of 14 amino acids. The V segment lost 4 bases and the J segment 7 bases; nucleotides outside the gene matches: 6. Per the germline V gene, CDR1 is MGHDK and CDR2 is SYGVNS. CDR3 in DNA: TGTGCCAGCAGTGCCGACAGGGGGCTTCTTGGCTACACCTTC. This sequence encodes CASSADRGLLGYTF.

CDR3 sequence (DNA): TGTGCCAGCAGTCCGTACGGGGATGGCTACACCTTC. Translation: CASSPYGDGYTF. The chain employs TRBV27 and TRBJ1-2; D gene unclear. This CDR3 is built from 12 residues. In germline, CDR1 is MNHEY, CDR2 SMNVEV (reference sequence). The V and J ends lost 5 bases and 6 bases respectively, with 10 bases between them.

V and J are TRBV4-1 and TRBJ2-7; 12 positions agree with TRBD2. Germline V CDR1 and CDR2: MGHRA, YSYEKL. The CDR3 extends over 14 amino acids. Germline trimming cut 5 bases from V and 3 bases from J; bases unmatched to any gene: 2. CDR3 coding DNA: TGCGCCAGCAGCGAGACTAGCGGGAGCTACGAGCAGTACTTC. Translating it yields CASSETSGSYEQYF.

This chain connects TRBV5-1 to TRBJ1-2; D may be TRBD1 (6 bases). CDR1 SGHRS and CDR2 YFSETQ come from the germline V gene. Trimming removed 0 bases at V and 8 bases at J, with 11 bases between. CDR3 length: 13 residues. As DNA, the CDR3 is TGCGCCAGCAGCTTGGCCGGGGGGCGAGGCTACACCTTC. Translating gives CASSLAGGRGYTF. Based on the CDR3 plus reference TRBV5-1 and TRBJ1-2, the full variable domain is KAGVTQTPRYLIKTRGQQVTLSCSPISGHRSVSWYQQTPGQGLQFLFEYFSETQRNKGNFPGRFSGRQFSNSRSEMNVSTLELGDSALYLCASSLAGGRGYTFGSGTRLTVV.

This clone came up once. The gene calls are TRBV14 and TRBJ2-3; D possibly corresponds to TRBD1 (5 bases). The CDR3 runs 16 residues. The germline V gene encodes CDR1 SGHDN and CDR2 FVKESK. The V end was cut by 0 bases, the J end by 11 bases, with 21 bases between. The DNA of the CDR3 is TGTGCCAGCAGCCAAGATTCTTGGCTCGAAGGCCAGGGGCAGTATTTT. Protein: CASSQDSWLEGQGQYF.

The chain employs TRBV28 and TRBJ2-2, with D maybe TRBD2 (5 bases). Germline V lookup: CDR1 MDHEN, CDR2 SYDVKM. This CDR3 is built from 15 residues. Trimming left V 2 bases short and J 6 bases short, with 13 bases between. In DNA, the CDR3 is TGTGCCAGCAGTTTAGGCGGTCACGGGGCCGGGGAGCTGTTTTTT. Protein product: CASSLGGHGAGELFF. Based on the CDR3 plus reference TRBV28 and TRBJ2-2, the full variable domain is DVKVTQSSRYLVKRTGEKVFLECVQDMDHENMFWYRQDPGLGLRLIYFSYDVKMKEKGDIPEGYSVSREKKERFSLILESASTNQTSMYLCASSLGGHGAGELFFGEGSRLTVL.

The chain has TRBV30 and TRBJ1-6, with 9 bases lining up with TRBD1. The CDR3 is 16 amino acids. The germline V gene has CDR1 GTSNPN and CDR2 SVGIG (reference sequence). The V gene end was trimmed by 1 base and the J gene end by 5 bases; junction bases not matched to a gene: 6. CDR3 loop: CAWSAWTGDDNSPLHF. CDR3 in DNA: TGTGCCTGGAGTGCCTGGACAGGGGATGATAATTCACCCCTCCACTTT.

The gene calls are TRBV6-1 and TRBJ2-7; no reliable D call. V lost 1 base, J lost 2 bases, and 9 bases lay in between. Germline loops: CDR1 MNHNS, CDR2 SASEGT. This CDR3 contains 14 residues. This chain's CDR3 is CASSEGAGPYEQYF. The DNA of the CDR3 is TGTGCCAGCAGTGAAGGGGCAGGCCCCTACGAGCAGTACTTC.

The V call is TRBV7-8, the J call TRBJ2-1; weak D call: TRBD2 (6 bases). The CDR3 sequence is 15 residues long. Trimming took off 5 bases at V and 7 bases at J, with 18 bases between the two ends. CDR1 and CDR2 (germline): SGHVS, FQNEAQ. This CDR3 is CASSKGLEERNEQFF. CDR3 in DNA: TGTGCCAGCAGCAAGGGACTCGAGGAACGAAATGAGCAGTTCTTC.

The CDR3 coding sequence is TGCGCCAGCAGCTTAGGGACAGGGGGCGGCCAGTACTTC. This codes for CASSLGTGGGQYF. This rearrangement joins TRBV5-1 to TRBJ2-5, with TRBD1 identical over 12 bases. CDR3 length: 13 residues. The V gene end was trimmed by 2 bases and the J gene end by 10 bases; junction bases not matched to a gene: 3. Germline values: CDR1 SGHRS, CDR2 YFSETQ.

The chain combines TRBV27 with TRBJ2-1; D not certain. CDR1 MNHEY and CDR2 SMNVEV come from the germline V gene (reference sequence). Trimming stripped 4 bases from V and 7 bases from J, with 14 bases between. The CDR3 spans 14 residues. CDR3 sequence reads: CASSSGRNRNEQFF. The CDR3 DNA reads as TGTGCCAGCAGTTCTGGCCGTAACCGTAATGAGCAGTTCTTC.

This clone was detected only a few times. V gene TRBV6-1 combines with J gene TRBJ2-6; D gene ambiguous. The V gene's germline CDR1 is MNHNS and CDR2 SASEGT. Trimming removed 2 bases at V and 1 base at J, with 12 bases between. CDR3 length: 17 residues. The CDR3 DNA sequence: TGTGCCAGCAGTGAACACCCTAAGAAATCTGGGGCCAACGTCCTGACTTTC. Protein sequence: CASSEHPKKSGANVLTF.

The chain recombines TRBV6-5 with TRBJ2-1; D may be TRBD1 (6 bases). The V gene lost 6 bases and the J gene lost 5 bases, with 11 bases spanning the gap. The CDR3 has 13 residues. Germline assignment: CDR1 MNHEY and CDR2 SVGAGI. CDR3 amino acids: CASRKAGDNEQFF. The CDR3 coding sequence is TGTGCCAGCAGGAAGGCAGGGGACAATGAGCAGTTCTTC.

The rearrangement links TRBV7-9 to TRBJ2-7; possibly TRBD1 for D (5 bases). In germline, CDR1 is SEHNR, CDR2 FQNEAQ (reference sequence). Between the trimmed V and J ends, which lost 3 bases and 6 bases, there was a span of 9 bases. CDR3 length equals 12 residues. The CDR3, as DNA: TGTGCCAGCAGCTTCCAGGGTTCCGAGCAGTACTTC. Its protein is CASSFQGSEQYF.

This clone was counted between two and nine times. The J gene is TRBJ1-1, the V gene TRBV11-1, with D possibly being TRBD1 (6 bases). V lost 5 bases and J 4 bases, leaving 20 bases between the germline ends. There are 16 residues in the CDR3. The germline CDR1 and CDR2 sequences are SGHAT and FQDESV (reference sequence). CDR3 in amino acids: CASSPPQDSLVTEAFF. CDR3 in DNA: TGTGCCAGCAGCCCCCCACAGGACAGCCTGGTCACTGAAGCTTTCTTT.

The V call is TRBV18, the J call TRBJ1-6; 9 bases line up with TRBD1. Looked up from germline, CDR1 is KGHSH and CDR2 is LQKENI. V trimming: 3 bases; J trimming: 10 bases; junction bases outside the gene matches: 4. The CDR3 is 14 amino acids. Here the CDR3 DNA reads TGTGCCAGCTCACCCTGGGACAGGGACTCACCCCTCCACTTT. Translation: CASSPWDRDSPLHF.

This CDR3 reads CASSFHDRGTEAFF. The DNA for the CDR3 is TGTGCCAGCAGTTTCCACGACAGGGGCACTGAAGCTTTCTTT. The chain uses TRBV28 and TRBJ1-1, with 8 bases aligning to TRBD1. V lost 3 bases to trimming and J lost 4 bases; unmatched junction nucleotides: 4. Germline loops: CDR1 MDHEN, CDR2 SYDVKM. CDR3 length: 14 amino acids.

The rearrangement uses TRBV5-1 and TRBJ2-2; D possibly corresponds to TRBD1 (6 bases). Germline CDR1 and CDR2: SGHRS and YFSETQ. Trimming pared 3 bases from V and 5 bases from J, leaving 14 bases between. This CDR3 spans 15 amino acids. The CDR3 reads CASSSRTGSTGELFF. The CDR3 DNA is TGCGCCAGCAGCTCCCGAACAGGGAGTACCGGGGAGCTGTTTTTT.